Listed below are T cell receptor beta chains from one sample, sequenced in a study of blood T cell repertoires in COVID-19. Sequenced by immunoSEQ multiplex PCR; TCRdb stores in-frame clones only, minus some. The sample records about 93,000 clones, 80% to 90% being singletons. Sequenced: peripheral blood. The source is a woman aged 80 or over with acute or convalescent COVID-19. The CDR3 runs from the conserved cysteine through the conserved F or W. Fields, in order: V gene, clone size, D gene, J gene, CDR3 protein, CDR3 DNA. The D gene is left open where the match is weak. A clone size is listed for some rows: how often the clone was seen (once, few, many), or a class if it is expanded.

v_gene: TRBV30; abundance: once; d_gene: TRBD2; j_gene: TRBJ2-3; CDR3aa: CAWSLAGYTDTQYF; CDR3nt: TGTGCCTGGAGTCTAGCGGGGTACACAGATACGCAGTATTTT
v_gene: TRBV2; abundance: NA; d_gene: TRBD1; j_gene: TRBJ2-2; CDR3aa: CASSRQGAGELFF; CDR3nt: TGTGCCAGCAGTCGACAGGGGGCCGGGGAGCTGTTTTTT
v_gene: TRBV29-1; abundance: once; d_gene: TRBD1; j_gene: TRBJ2-1; CDR3aa: CSVADRGGEQFF; CDR3nt: TGCAGCGTTGCTGACAGGGGTGGTGAGCAGTTCTTC
v_gene: TRBV6-5; abundance: once; d_gene: NA; j_gene: TRBJ2-3; CDR3aa: CASSGVGTQYF; CDR3nt: TGTGCCAGCAGCGGGGTGGGGACGCAGTATTTT
v_gene: TRBV7-9; abundance: NA; d_gene: TRBD2; j_gene: TRBJ2-7; CDR3aa: CASRPEERGADEQYF; CDR3nt: TGTGCCAGCAGGCCAGAAGAGCGGGGGGCGGACGAGCAGTACTTC
v_gene: TRBV24-1; abundance: once; d_gene: TRBD1; j_gene: TRBJ2-2; CDR3aa: CATSEAGTGGPLGELFF; CDR3nt: TGTGCCACCAGTGAAGCCGGGACAGGGGGCCCCCTCGGGGAGCTGTTTTTT
v_gene: TRBV5-1; abundance: few; d_gene: NA; j_gene: TRBJ1-2; CDR3aa: CASSREGDYGYTF; CDR3nt: TGCGCCAGCAGTCGGGAGGGGGACTATGGCTACACCTTC
v_gene: TRBV11-3; abundance: NA; d_gene: NA; j_gene: TRBJ2-6; CDR3aa: CASSPRQASGANVLTF; CDR3nt: TGTGCCAGCAGCCCACGACAGGCATCTGGGGCCAACGTCCTGACTTTC
v_gene: TRBV4-1; abundance: NA; d_gene: TRBD2; j_gene: TRBJ2-2; CDR3aa: CASSQASGDTGELFF; CDR3nt: TGCGCCAGCAGCCAGGCTAGCGGGGATACCGGGGAGCTGTTTTTT
v_gene: TRBV5-1; abundance: few; d_gene: TRBD1; j_gene: TRBJ2-7; CDR3aa: CASSALDRGAYEQYF; CDR3nt: TGCGCCAGCAGCGCGCTGGACAGGGGGGCCTACGAGCAGTACTTC
v_gene: TRBV12-3/TRBV12-4; abundance: NA; d_gene: TRBD1; j_gene: TRBJ1-2; CDR3aa: CASSLGSGGGYTF; CDR3nt: TGTGCCAGCAGTTTAGGGTCAGGGGGAGGCTACACCTTC
v_gene: TRBV18; abundance: few; d_gene: NA; j_gene: TRBJ1-6; CDR3aa: CASSPPWRVNSPLHF; CDR3nt: TGTGCCAGCTCACCACCGTGGAGGGTTAATTCACCCCTCCACTTT
v_gene: TRBV3-1/TRBV3-2; abundance: NA; d_gene: TRBD1; j_gene: TRBJ1-3; CDR3aa: CASSLGQGGGNTIYF; CDR3nt: TGTGCCAGCAGCCTGGGGCAGGGGGGAGGAAACACCATATATTTT
v_gene: TRBV6-6; abundance: NA; d_gene: TRBD1; j_gene: TRBJ1-1; CDR3aa: CASTTTGGTEAFF; CDR3nt: TGTGCCAGCACCACCACAGGGGGGACTGAAGCTTTCTTT
v_gene: TRBV5-5; abundance: NA; d_gene: NA; j_gene: TRBJ2-7; CDR3aa: CASSQVGLGAVEQYF; CDR3nt: TGTGCCAGCAGCCAAGTCGGGCTAGGGGCAGTCGAGCAGTACTTC
v_gene: TRBV5-4; abundance: once; d_gene: TRBD2; j_gene: TRBJ2-4; CDR3aa: CASSLVGGENIQYF; CDR3nt: TGTGCCAGCAGCTTGGTCGGGGGGGAAAACATTCAGTACTTC
v_gene: TRBV30; abundance: NA; d_gene: NA; j_gene: TRBJ2-3; CDR3aa: CAWSVNTADTQYF; CDR3nt: TGTGCCTGGAGTGTGAACACCGCAGATACGCAGTATTTT
v_gene: TRBV19; abundance: NA; d_gene: NA; j_gene: TRBJ1-1; CDR3aa: CAIPERSGTEAFF; CDR3nt: TGTGCCATCCCGGAGCGCTCGGGCACTGAAGCTTTCTTT
v_gene: TRBV5-4; abundance: NA; d_gene: TRBD1; j_gene: TRBJ2-7; CDR3aa: CASSWDRAYEQYF; CDR3nt: TGTGCCAGCAGCTGGGACAGGGCCTACGAGCAGTACTTC
v_gene: TRBV28; abundance: NA; d_gene: TRBD1; j_gene: TRBJ1-6; CDR3aa: CASSPRTGPNSPLHF; CDR3nt: TGTGCCAGCAGCCCAAGGACAGGGCCTAATTCACCCCTCCACTTT
v_gene: TRBV18; abundance: NA; d_gene: NA; j_gene: TRBJ1-2; CDR3aa: CASSPRGGDGYTF; CDR3nt: TGTGCCAGCTCACCCCGCGGGGGGGATGGCTACACCTTC
v_gene: TRBV2; abundance: few; d_gene: TRBD1; j_gene: TRBJ1-1; CDR3aa: CASGRGRNTEAFF; CDR3nt: TGTGCCTCCGGCAGGGGGAGGAACACTGAAGCTTTCTTT
v_gene: TRBV9; abundance: NA; d_gene: NA; j_gene: TRBJ1-2; CDR3aa: CASSTARTFFYGYTF; CDR3nt: TGTGCCAGCAGCACCGCCCGGACATTTTTCTATGGCTACACCTTC
v_gene: TRBV27; abundance: few; d_gene: NA; j_gene: TRBJ2-7; CDR3aa: CASSKRLSSYEQYF; CDR3nt: TGTGCCAGCAGCAAGAGGCTTAGCTCCTACGAGCAGTACTTC
v_gene: TRBV5-1; abundance: once; d_gene: NA; j_gene: TRBJ2-2; CDR3aa: CASSLDRPNTGELFF; CDR3nt: TGCGCCAGCAGCTTGGACAGGCCAAACACCGGGGAGCTGTTTTTT
v_gene: TRBV5-1; abundance: NA; d_gene: TRBD1; j_gene: TRBJ1-6; CDR3aa: CASSLVSGGSYNSPLHF; CDR3nt: TGCGCCAGCAGCTTGGTTTCAGGGGGGTCCTATAATTCACCCCTCCACTTT
v_gene: TRBV6-2/TRBV6-3; abundance: NA; d_gene: NA; j_gene: TRBJ2-7; CDR3aa: CASSLRGDEQYF; CDR3nt: TGTGCCAGCAGCCTCAGGGGAGACGAGCAGTACTTC
v_gene: TRBV5-1; abundance: NA; d_gene: NA; j_gene: TRBJ2-5; CDR3aa: CASSFTLQETQYF; CDR3nt: TGCGCCAGCAGCTTTACCCTACAAGAGACCCAGTACTTC
v_gene: TRBV2; abundance: NA; d_gene: TRBD1; j_gene: TRBJ2-1; CDR3aa: CASRGGSNNEQFF; CDR3nt: TGTGCCAGCAGAGGGGGCTCTAACAATGAGCAGTTCTTC
v_gene: TRBV30; abundance: NA; d_gene: NA; j_gene: TRBJ2-1; CDR3aa: CAWSGLSGKQFF; CDR3nt: TGTGCCTGGAGTGGACTTTCGGGTAAGCAGTTCTTC
v_gene: TRBV18; abundance: NA; d_gene: NA; j_gene: TRBJ1-3; CDR3aa: CASSPVDRAGNTIYF; CDR3nt: TGTGCCAGCTCACCTGTGGACAGAGCTGGAAACACCATATATTTT
v_gene: TRBV4-2; abundance: once; d_gene: TRBD2; j_gene: TRBJ2-5; CDR3aa: CASSHSRTSGGALRETQYF; CDR3nt: TGTGCCAGCAGCCATTCACGGACTAGCGGGGGGGCATTACGAGAGACCCAGTACTTC
v_gene: TRBV11-2; abundance: NA; d_gene: TRBD1; j_gene: TRBJ2-1; CDR3aa: CASSFYPTGGTYNEQFF; CDR3nt: TGTGCCAGCAGCTTTTACCCGACAGGGGGGACCTACAATGAGCAGTTCTTC
v_gene: TRBV30; abundance: NA; d_gene: TRBD2; j_gene: TRBJ2-7; CDR3aa: CAWSPPGLAGADEQYF; CDR3nt: TGTGCCTGGAGTCCGCCGGGACTAGCGGGTGCGGACGAGCAGTACTTC
v_gene: TRBV18; abundance: NA; d_gene: NA; j_gene: TRBJ2-2; CDR3aa: CASSPDSSNTGELFF; CDR3nt: TGTGCCAGCTCACCCGACAGTTCGAACACCGGGGAGCTGTTTTTT
v_gene: TRBV29-1; abundance: NA; d_gene: TRBD1; j_gene: TRBJ2-3; CDR3aa: CSVGDRGRDTQYF; CDR3nt: TGCAGCGTTGGGGACAGGGGGAGGGATACGCAGTATTTT
v_gene: TRBV7-2; abundance: NA; d_gene: TRBD2; j_gene: TRBJ2-7; CDR3aa: CASSLAGGAGRSYEQYF; CDR3nt: TGTGCCAGCAGCTTAGCCGGGGGGGCAGGGAGGTCCTACGAGCAGTACTTC
v_gene: TRBV5-4; abundance: NA; d_gene: TRBD1; j_gene: TRBJ1-6; CDR3aa: CASSTRQGGISLPLHF; CDR3nt: TGTGCCAGCAGCACCCGACAGGGCGGTATAAGTCTACCCCTCCACTTT
v_gene: TRBV7-2; abundance: NA; d_gene: TRBD1; j_gene: TRBJ2-7; CDR3aa: CASSFFRQGGEQYF; CDR3nt: TGTGCCAGCAGCTTTTTCAGACAGGGGGGCGAGCAGTACTTC
v_gene: TRBV6-6; abundance: once; d_gene: NA; j_gene: TRBJ1-5; CDR3aa: CAVSMGGLNQPQHF; CDR3nt: TGTGCCGTCTCTATGGGTGGACTCAATCAGCCCCAGCATTTT
v_gene: TRBV3-1/TRBV3-2; abundance: NA; d_gene: TRBD2; j_gene: TRBJ2-7; CDR3aa: CASSQMVLAGDEQYF; CDR3nt: TGTGCCAGCAGCCAAATGGTGCTAGCGGGGGACGAGCAGTACTTC
v_gene: TRBV11-2; abundance: NA; d_gene: TRBD1; j_gene: TRBJ2-2; CDR3aa: CASISGTANTGELFF; CDR3nt: TGTGCCAGCATTTCCGGGACAGCGAACACCGGGGAGCTGTTTTTT
v_gene: TRBV29-1; abundance: NA; d_gene: NA; j_gene: TRBJ1-2; CDR3aa: CSVKHLTSNYGYTF; CDR3nt: TGCAGCGTCAAACACCTGACAAGTAACTATGGCTACACCTTC
v_gene: TRBV3-1/TRBV3-2; abundance: NA; d_gene: TRBD2; j_gene: TRBJ2-5; CDR3aa: CASSQVRAGGRETQYF; CDR3nt: TGTGCCAGCAGCCAAGTTCGAGCGGGGGGGCGAGAGACCCAGTACTTC
v_gene: TRBV6-2/TRBV6-3; abundance: NA; d_gene: NA; j_gene: TRBJ1-2; CDR3aa: CASSYHRAYGYTF; CDR3nt: TGTGCCAGCAGTTACCACAGGGCCTATGGCTACACCTTC
v_gene: TRBV2; abundance: once; d_gene: TRBD1; j_gene: TRBJ2-2; CDR3aa: CASSRQGARANTGELFF; CDR3nt: TGTGCCAGCAGTAGACAGGGGGCTAGAGCGAACACCGGGGAGCTGTTTTTT
v_gene: TRBV5-1; abundance: NA; d_gene: NA; j_gene: TRBJ1-2; CDR3aa: CASSFEGSGYGYTF; CDR3nt: TGCGCCAGCAGCTTCGAGGGTTCGGGCTATGGCTACACCTTC
v_gene: TRBV28; abundance: NA; d_gene: TRBD1; j_gene: TRBJ2-5; CDR3aa: CASGYSTGEGETQYF; CDR3nt: TGTGCCAGCGGTTATAGTACAGGGGAAGGGGAGACCCAGTACTTC
v_gene: TRBV7-2; abundance: NA; d_gene: NA; j_gene: TRBJ2-5; CDR3aa: CASSSWGAGETQYF; CDR3nt: TGTGCCAGCAGCTCTTGGGGCGCCGGGGAGACCCAGTACTTC